Listed below are T cell receptor beta chains from one sample, sequenced in a study of OX40 agonist ivuxolimab in advanced cancers. Assay used: immunoSEQ multiplex PCR; TCRdb lists only in-frame clones, some missing. The sample lists some 61,000 clones, around 90% occurring once. The source was CD4+ or CD8+ T cells sorted from blood, collected in a trial of the OX40 agonist ivuxolimab. The receptors come from an adult with an advanced solid tumor such as melanoma, head and neck, liver or kidney cancer. Both conserved end residues are part of each CDR3. Each record gives: J gene, D gene, clone size, V gene, CDR3 DNA, CDR3 protein. The D gene is left open where the match is weak. A row's size may be missing; if present it is once, few, many or a size class.

J gene: TRBJ1-5; D gene: .; clone size: .; V gene: TRBV6-6; CDR3 DNA: TGTGCCAGCAGTTACTCGGCGGGCGCCAATCAGCCCCAGCATTTT; CDR3 protein: CASSYSAGANQPQHF
J gene: TRBJ2-3; D gene: .; clone size: .; V gene: TRBV14; CDR3 DNA: TGTGCCAGCAGCTGGGGCCGGCGGGTCGGCACAGATACGCAGTATTTT; CDR3 protein: CASSWGRRVGTDTQYF
J gene: TRBJ1-1; D gene: TRBD1; clone size: .; V gene: TRBV5-1; CDR3 DNA: TGCGCCAGCAGCCCCGGACAGGGTGTAGCTTTCTTT; CDR3 protein: CASSPGQGVAFF
J gene: TRBJ1-1; D gene: .; clone size: .; V gene: TRBV7-3; CDR3 DNA: TGTGCCAGCAGTAAGCAAGGGGGCACTGAAGCTTTCTTT; CDR3 protein: CASSKQGGTEAFF
J gene: TRBJ1-3; D gene: .; clone size: once; V gene: TRBV7-9; CDR3 DNA: TGTGCCAGCAGCCTAGCGGACACAGGGATCTCCGGAAACACCATATATTTT; CDR3 protein: CASSLADTGISGNTIYF
J gene: TRBJ1-1; D gene: TRBD1; clone size: .; V gene: TRBV5-4; CDR3 DNA: TGTGCCAGCAGCACACAGGGGGACACTGAAGCTTTCTTT; CDR3 protein: CASSTQGDTEAFF
J gene: TRBJ2-1; D gene: TRBD2; clone size: .; V gene: TRBV19; CDR3 DNA: TGTGCCAGTAGTAGCGGACTAGCGGGGGAGGATGAGCAGTTCTTC; CDR3 protein: CASSSGLAGEDEQFF
J gene: TRBJ1-3; D gene: .; clone size: .; V gene: TRBV19; CDR3 DNA: TGTGCCAGTAGTATAGTTGGTTGGCAGGGGAGCTCTGGAAACACCATATATTTT; CDR3 protein: CASSIVGWQGSSGNTIYF
J gene: TRBJ1-1; D gene: .; clone size: once; V gene: TRBV28; CDR3 DNA: TGTGCCAGCAGTTCCCTGGGAAACACTGAAGCTTTCTTT; CDR3 protein: CASSSLGNTEAFF
J gene: TRBJ1-3; D gene: .; clone size: .; V gene: TRBV28; CDR3 DNA: TGTGCCAGCAGTTTATATGCCCCCAGGACAGACTCTGGAAACACCATATATTTT; CDR3 protein: CASSLYAPRTDSGNTIYF
J gene: TRBJ1-1; D gene: .; clone size: .; V gene: TRBV7-2; CDR3 DNA: TGTGCCAGCAGCCCTGGACAGTGGGGCACTGAAGCTTTCTTT; CDR3 protein: CASSPGQWGTEAFF
J gene: TRBJ1-5; D gene: TRBD1; clone size: .; V gene: TRBV5-6; CDR3 DNA: TGTGCCAGCAGCTTGAGCGGAACAGGGGCCTATCAGCCCCAGCATTTT; CDR3 protein: CASSLSGTGAYQPQHF
J gene: TRBJ2-1; D gene: TRBD2; clone size: .; V gene: TRBV5-4; CDR3 DNA: TGTGCCAGCAGCCGGGCCGGGACTAGCAGTTACAATGAGCAGTTCTTC; CDR3 protein: CASSRAGTSSYNEQFF
J gene: TRBJ2-7; D gene: TRBD1; clone size: .; V gene: TRBV5-1; CDR3 DNA: TGCGCCAGCAGCTTGGCCGGAGGACAGGGGTTCGAGCAGTACTTC; CDR3 protein: CASSLAGGQGFEQYF
J gene: TRBJ1-1; D gene: TRBD1; clone size: .; V gene: TRBV7-7; CDR3 DNA: TGTGCTAGCAGCTTTACAGGGGAGCCTTTTGCTGAAGCTTTCTTT; CDR3 protein: CASSFTGEPFAEAFF
J gene: TRBJ2-5; D gene: .; clone size: .; V gene: TRBV14; CDR3 DNA: TGTGCCAGCAGCCAAAGGGGATCGGGAAGCGAGACCCAGTACTTC; CDR3 protein: CASSQRGSGSETQYF
J gene: TRBJ2-7; D gene: .; clone size: .; V gene: TRBV18; CDR3 DNA: TGTGCCAGCTCGGCCCTAATCGACGAGCAGTACTTC; CDR3 protein: CASSALIDEQYF
J gene: TRBJ1-1; D gene: TRBD1; clone size: .; V gene: TRBV2; CDR3 DNA: TGTGCCAGCAGTCTCCGGACAGGGTGGACTGAAGCTTTCTTT; CDR3 protein: CASSLRTGWTEAFF
J gene: TRBJ2-2; D gene: .; clone size: .; V gene: TRBV11-2; CDR3 DNA: TGTGCCAGCAGCTTAGAGCTGAACACCGGGGAGCTGTTTTTT; CDR3 protein: CASSLELNTGELFF
J gene: TRBJ1-1; D gene: .; clone size: .; V gene: TRBV2; CDR3 DNA: TGTGCCAGCAGCCTACAGGACCTGAACACTGAAGCTTTCTTT; CDR3 protein: CASSLQDLNTEAFF
J gene: TRBJ2-2; D gene: .; clone size: .; V gene: TRBV6-5; CDR3 DNA: TGTGCCAGCAATTGGGGGCTAGGGGGCACCGGGGAGCTGTTTTTT; CDR3 protein: CASNWGLGGTGELFF
J gene: TRBJ2-7; D gene: .; clone size: .; V gene: TRBV29-1; CDR3 DNA: TGCAGCGTTGAAGATCGTCGGGACACCTACGAGCAGTACTTC; CDR3 protein: CSVEDRRDTYEQYF
J gene: TRBJ2-7; D gene: .; clone size: .; V gene: TRBV2; CDR3 DNA: TGTGCCAGCAGTGAAGGTCTGGGGGAGCAGTACTTC; CDR3 protein: CASSEGLGEQYF
J gene: TRBJ1-4; D gene: .; clone size: few; V gene: TRBV29-1; CDR3 DNA: TGCAGCGTCATGGAACAGCTTAATGAAAAACTGTTTTTT; CDR3 protein: CSVMEQLNEKLFF
J gene: TRBJ2-1; D gene: .; clone size: once; V gene: TRBV10-3; CDR3 DNA: TGTGCCTCACAGGATAGCGCGGATGAGCAGTTCTTC; CDR3 protein: CASQDSADEQFF